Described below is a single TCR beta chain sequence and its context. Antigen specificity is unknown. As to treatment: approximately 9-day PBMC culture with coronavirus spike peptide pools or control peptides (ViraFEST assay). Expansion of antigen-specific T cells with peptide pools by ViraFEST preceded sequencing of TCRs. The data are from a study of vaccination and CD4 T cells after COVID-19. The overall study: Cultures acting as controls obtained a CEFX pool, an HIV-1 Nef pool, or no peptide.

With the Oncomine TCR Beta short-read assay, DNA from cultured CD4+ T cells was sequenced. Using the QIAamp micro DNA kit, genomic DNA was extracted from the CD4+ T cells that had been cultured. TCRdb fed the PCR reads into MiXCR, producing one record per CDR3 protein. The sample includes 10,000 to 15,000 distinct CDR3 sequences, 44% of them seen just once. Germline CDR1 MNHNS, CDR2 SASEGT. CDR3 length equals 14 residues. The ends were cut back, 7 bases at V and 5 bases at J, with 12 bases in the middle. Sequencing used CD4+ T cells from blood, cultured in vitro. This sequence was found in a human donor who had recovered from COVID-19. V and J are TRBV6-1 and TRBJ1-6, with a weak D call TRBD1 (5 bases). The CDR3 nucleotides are TGTGCCAGCACCCAGCGCAGGGATAATTCACCCCTCCACTTT. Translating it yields CASTQRRDNSPLHF.